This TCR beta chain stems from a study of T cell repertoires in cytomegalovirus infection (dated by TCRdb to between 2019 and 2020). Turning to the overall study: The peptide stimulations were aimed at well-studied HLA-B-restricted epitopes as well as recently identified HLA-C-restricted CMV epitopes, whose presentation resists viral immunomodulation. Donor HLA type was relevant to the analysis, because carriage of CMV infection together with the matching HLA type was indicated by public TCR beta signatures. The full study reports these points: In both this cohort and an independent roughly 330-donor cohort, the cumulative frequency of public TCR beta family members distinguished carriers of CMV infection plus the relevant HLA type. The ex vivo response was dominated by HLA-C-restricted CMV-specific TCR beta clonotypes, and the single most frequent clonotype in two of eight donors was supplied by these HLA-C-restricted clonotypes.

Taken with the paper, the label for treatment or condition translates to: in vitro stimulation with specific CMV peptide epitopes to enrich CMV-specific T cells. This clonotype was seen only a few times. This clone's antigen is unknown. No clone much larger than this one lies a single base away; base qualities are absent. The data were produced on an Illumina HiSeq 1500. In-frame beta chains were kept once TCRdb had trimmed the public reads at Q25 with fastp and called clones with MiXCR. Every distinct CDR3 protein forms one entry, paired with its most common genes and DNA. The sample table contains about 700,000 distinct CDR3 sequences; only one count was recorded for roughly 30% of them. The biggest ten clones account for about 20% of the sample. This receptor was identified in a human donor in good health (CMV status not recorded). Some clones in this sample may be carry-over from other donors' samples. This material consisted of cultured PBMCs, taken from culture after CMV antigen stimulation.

The CDR3 sequence is CASPPIPPYYNEQFF. The DNA is TGTGCCAGCCCCCCCATACCCCCCTATTACAATGAGCAGTTCTTC. Here the chain combines TRBV27 and TRBJ2-1; the D gene cannot be resolved reliably. V is reduced by 8 bases and J by 4 bases, leaving a spacing of 18 bases between them. CDR1 and CDR2 were assigned from the germline V gene (reference sequence) as MNHEY and SMNVEV. The CDR3 spans 15 residues, from the cysteine through the phenylalanine. Kept here is only the CDR3 DNA, which spans 45 bases and is read in frame from base 1.